This TCR beta chain emerged from a study of T cells in Graves' hyperthyroidism and ophthalmopathy. This clonotype was found many times. The TCR beta CDR3 regions underwent amplification using RNA transcripts as the source. TCR CDR3 regions were first amplified by RT-PCR with HTBI primers. TCRdb fed the multiplex PCR reads into MiXCR, producing one record per CDR3 protein. The profile shows approximately 610,000 distinct CDR3 sequences, over 12% of them singletons. V was shortened by 5 bases and J by 2 bases, with 15 bases between the two germline ends. CDR3 length: 15 amino acids. The source is a woman aged 40 to 55 with Graves' ophthalmopathy. Sequencing input: blood. The chain combines TRBV12-3 or TRBV12-4 with TRBJ1-2, with a possible D match to TRBD1 (5 bases). CDR3 bases: TGTGCCAGCAGTCCACGAACAGGTTTCAACTATGGCTACACCTTC. Residues: CASSPRTGFNYGYTF.